Given below is one TCR beta chain in context. Its antigen is undetermined. This specimen comes from a study of beta chain features in type 1 diabetes. At the level of the study: Healthy donors resembled patients in age, gender and cell yields. Study-wide results and caveats: Researchers report that Type 1 diabetes patients had moderately but significantly shorter TCRB CDR3s across all four CD4+ subsets.

TCRB transcripts that were expressed got sequenced, as all of the isolated RNA had been reverse transcribed. Clones were read by immunoSEQ multiplex PCR, and TCRdb kept only the in-frame ones, dropping some. The profile shows 600,000 or so clones, roughly 13% of them singletons. The V gene's germline CDR1 is GTSNPN and CDR2 SVGIG (reference sequence). Trimming removed 5 bases at V and 3 bases at J, with 17 bases between. The CDR3 runs 16 residues. The TCR originated in a man aged 18 to 30 with type 1 diabetes. The genes are TRBV30 and TRBJ2-6; D is possibly TRBD1 (5 bases). Sequencing input: naive CD4+ T cells from blood. CDR3 DNA sequence: TGTGCCTGGGCCGACAGTTTCCTTCATGGGGCCAACGTCCTGACTTTC. Its protein is CAWADSFLHGANVLTF.